This is a list of T cell receptor beta chains from one sample in a study of cytomegalovirus exposure and HLA in healthy donors. TCRdb keeps only in-frame clones here, not all; method: immunoSEQ multiplex PCR. The table records under 200,000 clones, 77% of them present only once. The material sequenced was PBMCs. These receptors were taken from a male donor in good health and CMV-seropositive. The CDR3 runs from the conserved cysteine through the conserved F or W. Fields, in order: J gene, D gene, V gene, clone size, CDR3 protein, CDR3 DNA. A D gene is named only where the DNA matches it firmly. Rows may omit the clone size; those that give it use once, few, many or a size class.

j_gene: TRBJ2-3
d_gene: NA
v_gene: TRBV4-2
abundance: NA
CDR3aa: CASSQGWGAGAPQDTQYF
CDR3nt: TGTGCCAGCAGCCAAGGATGGGGTGCGGGGGCCCCCCAAGATACGCAGTATTTT

j_gene: TRBJ1-6
d_gene: TRBD1
v_gene: TRBV5-1
abundance: NA
CDR3aa: CASSLAFSRGPGSPLHF
CDR3nt: TGCGCCAGCAGCTTGGCTTTTAGTAGGGGGCCGGGGTCACCCCTCCACTTT

j_gene: TRBJ1-2
d_gene: NA
v_gene: TRBV19
abundance: NA
CDR3aa: CASRNSVEYGYTF
CDR3nt: TGTGCCAGTCGGAATTCAGTGGAGTATGGCTACACCTTC

j_gene: TRBJ2-5
d_gene: TRBD1
v_gene: TRBV4-3
abundance: NA
CDR3aa: CASSQGASRGLRETQYF
CDR3nt: TGCGCCAGCAGCCAAGGCGCATCGAGGGGGCTAAGAGAGACCCAGTACTTC

j_gene: TRBJ2-1
d_gene: TRBD2
v_gene: TRBV10-2
abundance: few
CDR3aa: CASIVAGAGEQFF
CDR3nt: TGCGCCAGCATTGTAGCGGGGGCCGGTGAGCAGTTCTTC

j_gene: TRBJ1-1
d_gene: TRBD1
v_gene: TRBV29-1
abundance: NA
CDR3aa: CSAQDRGTEAFF
CDR3nt: TGCAGCGCCCAGGACAGGGGTACTGAAGCTTTCTTT

j_gene: TRBJ1-5
d_gene: NA
v_gene: TRBV27
abundance: few
CDR3aa: CASSFSGIGYQPQHF
CDR3nt: TGTGCCAGCAGTTTTTCAGGGATAGGTTATCAGCCCCAGCATTTT

j_gene: TRBJ1-5
d_gene: TRBD1
v_gene: TRBV27
abundance: NA
CDR3aa: CASSPGTGFNQPQHF
CDR3nt: TGTGCCAGCAGCCCCGGGACAGGATTTAATCAGCCCCAGCATTTT

j_gene: TRBJ2-3
d_gene: NA
v_gene: TRBV5-1
abundance: NA
CDR3aa: CASSLAGITDTQYF
CDR3nt: TGCGCCAGCAGCTTGGCAGGAATCACAGATACGCAGTATTTT

j_gene: TRBJ1-2
d_gene: NA
v_gene: TRBV30
abundance: NA
CDR3aa: CAWSDYGKNYGYTF
CDR3nt: TGTGCCTGGAGTGACTATGGCAAGAACTATGGCTACACCTTC

j_gene: TRBJ2-2
d_gene: TRBD1
v_gene: TRBV10-3
abundance: NA
CDR3aa: CAISESWRPSGQGTDTGELFF
CDR3nt: TGTGCCATCAGTGAGTCGTGGAGACCTTCGGGACAGGGGACAGACACCGGGGAGCTGTTTTTT

j_gene: TRBJ1-3
d_gene: TRBD1
v_gene: TRBV2
abundance: NA
CDR3aa: CASRLGQGAGNTIYF
CDR3nt: TGTGCCAGCAGACTCGGACAGGGGGCTGGAAACACCATATATTTT

j_gene: TRBJ2-7
d_gene: TRBD1
v_gene: TRBV11-1
abundance: NA
CDR3aa: CASSLVTGDYEQYF
CDR3nt: TGTGCCAGCAGCTTAGTTACAGGGGACTACGAGCAGTACTTC

j_gene: TRBJ1-1
d_gene: NA
v_gene: TRBV30
abundance: NA
CDR3aa: CAWSFMNTEAFF
CDR3nt: TGTGCCTGGAGTTTCATGAACACTGAAGCTTTCTTT

j_gene: TRBJ1-4
d_gene: NA
v_gene: TRBV4-1
abundance: once
CDR3aa: CASSQDRGSRVEKLFF
CDR3nt: TGCGCCAGCAGCCAAGATAGGGGGTCGAGGGTTGAAAAACTGTTTTTT

j_gene: TRBJ1-1
d_gene: NA
v_gene: TRBV29-1
abundance: NA
CDR3aa: CSVEGGGGAKAFF
CDR3nt: TGCAGCGTTGAGGGGGGGGGAGGGGCTAAAGCTTTCTTT

j_gene: TRBJ2-7
d_gene: TRBD1
v_gene: TRBV7-9
abundance: NA
CDR3aa: CASGDRDYEQYF
CDR3nt: TGTGCCAGCGGGGACAGGGACTACGAGCAGTACTTC

j_gene: TRBJ2-1
d_gene: NA
v_gene: TRBV9
abundance: NA
CDR3aa: CASSVGGQSNEQFF
CDR3nt: TGTGCCAGCAGCGTAGGGGGCCAAAGCAATGAGCAGTTCTTC

j_gene: TRBJ1-2
d_gene: NA
v_gene: TRBV6-6
abundance: NA
CDR3aa: CASSYPEEGRNGYTF
CDR3nt: TGTGCCAGCAGTTACCCCGAAGAGGGAAGGAATGGCTACACCTTC

j_gene: TRBJ1-5
d_gene: TRBD1
v_gene: TRBV9
abundance: NA
CDR3aa: CASSGDGTANQPQHF
CDR3nt: TGTGCCAGCAGCGGAGACGGGACAGCAAATCAGCCCCAGCATTTT

j_gene: TRBJ2-3
d_gene: NA
v_gene: TRBV30
abundance: few
CDR3aa: CACPSSVSTDTQYF
CDR3nt: TGTGCCTGCCCTTCTAGCGTAAGCACAGATACGCAGTATTTT

j_gene: TRBJ2-2
d_gene: TRBD1
v_gene: TRBV25-1
abundance: NA
CDR3aa: CATGQVPPGELFF
CDR3nt: TGTGCCACAGGACAGGTCCCACCCGGGGAGCTGTTTTTT

j_gene: TRBJ2-2
d_gene: NA
v_gene: TRBV7-7
abundance: NA
CDR3aa: CASSPYTRNTGELFF
CDR3nt: TGTGCTAGCAGCCCGTACACTAGGAACACCGGGGAGCTGTTTTTT

j_gene: TRBJ1-4
d_gene: NA
v_gene: TRBV6-6
abundance: few
CDR3aa: CASIPQGANEKLFF
CDR3nt: TGTGCCAGCATCCCACAGGGTGCTAATGAAAAACTGTTTTTT